This entry features one T cell receptor beta chain sequence. This entry comes from a study of blood T cell repertoires in COVID-19. About the study: Samples representing acute and convalescent COVID-19 were sourced from the United States, Italy and Spain. Sample material is recorded as cDNA or gDNA derived from T cells, B-cell-depleted T cells, or PBMCs.

As handled by the study authors: Cell counts per sample came from amplifying reference gene primers. TCRdb's copy holds only in-frame clones and misses some; the assay was immunoSEQ multiplex PCR. V, J and clone size are those of that table, while D and trimming were read from the DNA. The table lists 90,000 to 120,000 clones, approximately 90% of them singletons. The V and J ends lost 0 bases and 2 bases respectively, with 6 bases between them. The CDR3 extends over 14 amino acids. Germline V gives CDR1 SGDLS, CDR2 YYNGEE. This sequence joins TRBV9 and TRBJ1-3; D is unclear. The sequenced sample was peripheral blood. This receptor was taken from a woman aged 25-40 years with acute or convalescent COVID-19. CDR3 loop: CASSVAGTGNTIYF. Written as DNA, the CDR3 is TGTGCCAGCAGCGTAGCGGGGACTGGAAACACCATATATTTT.